These T cell receptor beta chains were read from a single sample in a study of CD8 T cells in ankylosing spondylitis. TCRdb re-derived calls from the 5' RACE reads in MiXCR, one entry per CDR3 protein. This table has roughly 670,000 distinct CDR3 sequences, 19% appearing once. The sample was blood, either unsorted or a sorted T cell fraction (not recorded which). The receptors originated from a male donor with ankylosing spondylitis. The CDR3 runs from the conserved cysteine through the conserved F or W.

>TRBV6-1|TRBJ1-5
CASSRTGGTDQPQHF
>TRBV6-1|TRBJ2-4
CASSQGQVLAKNIQYF
>TRBV4-2|TRBJ1-2
CASSQDGGFGGYTF
>TRBV6-2/TRBV6-3|TRBJ1-1
CASSIMNTEAFF
>TRBV12-3/TRBV12-4|TRBJ2-5
CASSLGQVETQYF
>TRBV18|TRBJ2-3
CASSLTISSTDTQYF
>TRBV11-2|TRBJ2-2
CASSLSGLHTGELFF
>TRBV9|TRBJ2-1
CASSETSGDSNEQFF
>TRBV5-1|TRBJ1-1
CASSLLQGANTEAFF
>TRBV3-1|TRBJ2-2
CASSQTGGITGELFF
>TRBV24-1|TRBJ2-1
CATSDAILAGVRNEQFF
>TRBV2|TRBJ2-5
CASRGIGLRKETQYF
>TRBV28|TRBJ2-1
CASRFTSVAYNEQFF
>TRBV15|TRBJ1-1
CATSRVRDTEAFF
>TRBV28|TRBJ1-1
CASGPLDRNTEAFF
>TRBV9|TRBJ2-7
CASSEGHSYEQYF
>TRBV6-1|TRBJ1-1
CASTQETEAFF
>TRBV6-5|TRBJ1-2
CASSSLGTGANYGYTF
>TRBV3-1|TRBJ1-2
CASSQGPGGYTF